This entry concerns a single T cell receptor (beta chain). Its antigen is currently not known. No base-level quality is on record; no much larger clone is a single base apart. The CDR3, cysteine through phenylalanine, is 15 amino acids long. Kept here is only the CDR3 DNA, which spans 45 bases and is read in frame from base 1. The germline V end is reduced by 5 bases and the J end by 1 base; junction bases left unmatched: 6. Looking up the germline V gene (reference sequence) yields CDR1 MNHEY and CDR2 SMNVEV. This entry belongs to a study of tumor-infiltrating lymphocytes in localized non-small cell lung cancer (dated by TCRdb to about 2021). Notes on the research overall: Several histologies were represented in the cohort, which also included both smokers and never-smokers as well as patients whose samples were collected after neoadjuvant chemotherapy. From each patient came resected tumor tissue plus uninvolved lung tissue from that same patient, and the uninvolved lung tissue was described as non-adjacent to the tumor. The overall ICON cohort was composed of around 150 surgical patients with localized non-small cell lung cancer whose tumors were resected. Flow cytometry, multiplex immunofluorescence, RNA-seq, exome sequencing and proteomics were applied to the same patients as TCR sequencing, which was one of several integrated assays. A total of fewer than 65 patients were included in the paired tumor versus uninvolved lung comparison of immunoSEQ T-cell fraction.

Patient enrollment in ICON started in the first half of 2016, and the final patient was enrolled in the second half of 2018. A subcohort of 76 patients provided fresh tumor and matched uninvolved tissue for in-depth immune analyses, with TCR sequencing among those analyses. DNA isolated from bulk tissue, without cell sorting, was used for TCR sequencing. Study-level results and caveats: Higher T cell infiltration in tumors than in uninvolved lung tissue was supported by TCRbeta sequencing, consistent with immunofluorescence CD3 counts. Recurrence-free survival showed no association with tumor T-cell fraction from TCR sequencing (p = 0.61). TCR-derived T-cell fraction did not differ between the flow cytometry-defined immunotypes IM1 (good prognosis) and IM2 (poor prognosis). Because different assays used different pieces of the same tissue, technical variation could not be distinguished from intratumor heterogeneity. Assay coverage differed among patients according to how much tissue was available, so only a subset of the cohort had TCR sequencing.

The T-cell fraction in tumor and uninvolved lung tissue was obtained from TCR sequencing using the immunoSEQ assay. In the paper's pipeline: To analyze survival, patients were divided into a high T-cell fraction group (upper tertile) and a low T-cell fraction group (lower two tertiles), and the two groups were compared using a log-rank test. A signed-rank test was used to check for differences in T-cell fraction between paired tumor and uninvolved lung. The table comes from immuneACCESS by way of TCRdb, which keeps in-frame sequences with V and J called. Part of the clones is missing from these tables; in studies checked, under half for an unresolved V gene and the rest for unknown reasons. Clone size and the V and J calls come from that table; the DNA yielded D and trimming. Here the sample has around 16,000 clones; under 75% occur a single time. The ten largest clones add up to approximately 6% of the sample.

The rearranged chain carries TRBV27 and TRBJ1-1; TRBD1 fits 8 bases in the junction. Material for sequencing was lung tumor tissue. This TCR derives from a human donor with non-small cell lung cancer. The DNA is as follows: TGTGCCAGCAGTCTCAGCAGGGGGCCGAACACTGAAGCTTTCTTT. Its protein product is CASSLSRGPNTEAFF.